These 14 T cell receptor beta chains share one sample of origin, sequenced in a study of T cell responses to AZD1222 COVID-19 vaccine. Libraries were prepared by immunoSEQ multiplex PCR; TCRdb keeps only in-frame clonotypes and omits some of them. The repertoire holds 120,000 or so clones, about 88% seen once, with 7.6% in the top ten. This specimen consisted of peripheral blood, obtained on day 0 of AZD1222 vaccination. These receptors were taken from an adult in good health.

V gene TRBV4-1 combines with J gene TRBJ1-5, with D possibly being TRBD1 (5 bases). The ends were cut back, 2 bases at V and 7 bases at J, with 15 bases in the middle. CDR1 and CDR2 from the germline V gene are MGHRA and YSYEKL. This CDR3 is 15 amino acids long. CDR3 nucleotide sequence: TGCGCCAGCAGCCAAATTTCCCAGGGAGGACAGCCCCAGCATTTT. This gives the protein CASSQISQGGQPQHF.

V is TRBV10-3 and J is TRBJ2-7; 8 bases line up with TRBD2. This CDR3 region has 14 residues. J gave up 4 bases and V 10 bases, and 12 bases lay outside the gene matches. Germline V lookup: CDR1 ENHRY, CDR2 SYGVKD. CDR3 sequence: CATSGGRGTYEQYF. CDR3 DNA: TGTGCCACCAGCGGGGGCCGGGGGACATACGAGCAGTACTTC.

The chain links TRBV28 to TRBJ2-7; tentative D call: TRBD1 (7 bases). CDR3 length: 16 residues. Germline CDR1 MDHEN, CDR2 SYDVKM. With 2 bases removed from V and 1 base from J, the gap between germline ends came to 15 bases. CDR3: CASSLGGQGGSYEQYF. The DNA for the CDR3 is TGTGCCAGCAGTTTAGGAGGGCAGGGGGGATCCTACGAGCAGTACTTC.

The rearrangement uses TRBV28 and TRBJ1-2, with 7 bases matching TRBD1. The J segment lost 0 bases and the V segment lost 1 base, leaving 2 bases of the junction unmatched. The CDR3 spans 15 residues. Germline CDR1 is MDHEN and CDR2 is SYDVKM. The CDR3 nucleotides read TGTGCCAGCAGTTTATACAGGGGTGCTAACTATGGCTACACCTTC. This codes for CASSLYRGANYGYTF.

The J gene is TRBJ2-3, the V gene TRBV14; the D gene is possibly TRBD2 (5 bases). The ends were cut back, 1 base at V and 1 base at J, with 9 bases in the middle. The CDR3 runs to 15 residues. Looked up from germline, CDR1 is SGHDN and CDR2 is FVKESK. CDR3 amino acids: CASSQVGAGTDTQYF. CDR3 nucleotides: TGTGCCAGCAGCCAAGTGGGAGCTGGCACAGATACGCAGTATTTT.

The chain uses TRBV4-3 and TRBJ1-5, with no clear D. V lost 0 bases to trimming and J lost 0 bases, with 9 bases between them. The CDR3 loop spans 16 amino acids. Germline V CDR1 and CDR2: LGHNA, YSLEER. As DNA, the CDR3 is TGCGCCAGCAGCCAAGAGTTGGACCTTAGCAATCAGCCCCAGCATTTT. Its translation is CASSQELDLSNQPQHF.

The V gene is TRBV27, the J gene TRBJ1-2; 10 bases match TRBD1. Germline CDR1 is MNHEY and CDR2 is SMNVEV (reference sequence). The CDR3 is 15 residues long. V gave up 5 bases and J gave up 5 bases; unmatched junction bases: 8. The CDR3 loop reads CASSIRTGGEYGYTF. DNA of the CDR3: TGTGCCAGCAGTATCCGGACAGGGGGGGAATATGGCTACACCTTC.

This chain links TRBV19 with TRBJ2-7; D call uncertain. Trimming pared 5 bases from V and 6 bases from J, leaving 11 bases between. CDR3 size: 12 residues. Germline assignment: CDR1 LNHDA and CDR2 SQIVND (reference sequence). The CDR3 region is CASSPSGPEQYF. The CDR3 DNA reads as TGTGCCAGTAGTCCCTCCGGGCCCGAGCAGTACTTC.

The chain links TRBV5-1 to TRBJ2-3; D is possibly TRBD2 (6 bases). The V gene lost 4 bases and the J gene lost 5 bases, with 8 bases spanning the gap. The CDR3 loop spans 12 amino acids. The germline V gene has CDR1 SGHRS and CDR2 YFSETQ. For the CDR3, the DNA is TGCGCCAGCAGCCCGGAGGGAGATACGCAGTATTTT. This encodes CASSPEGDTQYF.

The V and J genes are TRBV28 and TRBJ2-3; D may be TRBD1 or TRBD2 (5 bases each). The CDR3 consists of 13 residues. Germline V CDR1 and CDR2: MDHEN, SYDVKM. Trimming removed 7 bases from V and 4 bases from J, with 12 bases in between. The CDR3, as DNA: TGTGCCAGCACCATCGGGGCCTCAGATACGCAGTATTTT. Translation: CASTIGASDTQYF.

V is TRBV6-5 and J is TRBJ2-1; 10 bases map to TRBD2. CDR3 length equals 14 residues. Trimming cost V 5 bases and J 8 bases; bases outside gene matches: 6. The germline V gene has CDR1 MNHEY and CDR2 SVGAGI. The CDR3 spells CASSTGLAFDEQFF. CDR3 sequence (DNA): TGTGCCAGCAGTACGGGACTAGCGTTTGATGAGCAGTTCTTC.

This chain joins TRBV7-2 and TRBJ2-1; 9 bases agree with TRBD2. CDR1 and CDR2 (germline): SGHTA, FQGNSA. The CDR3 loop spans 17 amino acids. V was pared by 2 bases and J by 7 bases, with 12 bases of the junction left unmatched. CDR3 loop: CASSLSALAGIVNEQFF. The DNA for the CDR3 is TGTGCCAGCAGCTTAAGCGCTCTAGCGGGAATAGTGAATGAGCAGTTCTTC.

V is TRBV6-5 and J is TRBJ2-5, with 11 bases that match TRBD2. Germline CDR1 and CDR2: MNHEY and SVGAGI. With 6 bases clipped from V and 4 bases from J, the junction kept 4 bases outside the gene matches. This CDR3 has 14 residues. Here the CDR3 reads CASSPGLAGETQYF. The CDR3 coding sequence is TGTGCCAGCAGCCCCGGACTAGCGGGAGAGACCCAGTACTTC.

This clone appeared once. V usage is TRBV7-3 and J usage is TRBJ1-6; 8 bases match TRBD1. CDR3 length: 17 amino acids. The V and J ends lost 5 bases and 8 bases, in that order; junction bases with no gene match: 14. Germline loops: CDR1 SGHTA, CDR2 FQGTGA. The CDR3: CASSRNGRGLTDSPLHF. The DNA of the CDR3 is TGTGCCAGCAGCCGAAACGGCAGGGGGCTTACAGATTCACCCCTCCACTTT.